This T cell receptor (beta chain) originates from a study of Ad26.COV2.S vaccination and SARS-CoV-2 variants. Study-wide background: Intramuscularly, Ad26.COV2.S was given either once or twice, 56 days apart.

Clones were read by immunoSEQ multiplex PCR, and TCRdb kept only the in-frame ones, dropping some. The sample consists of around 450,000 clones, approximately 90% of them appearing once. Trimming took off 1 base at V and 8 bases at J, with 6 bases between the two ends. The CDR3 consists of 12 residues. In germline, CDR1 is SNHLY, CDR2 FYNNEI. The treatment: about 20 received Ad26.COV2.S at low or high dose, single or two shots; about 5 received placebo; per-sample allocation not given. Vaccine and placebo recipients were sampled on day 63 after the first injection. The specimen was peripheral blood, collected in a trial of Ad26.COV2.S vaccine versus placebo. The chain is built from TRBV2 and TRBJ2-1; D remains ambiguous. The sequence was collected from a person aged 18-65 years who received the Ad26.COV2.S COVID-19 vaccine or a placebo. The CDR3 loop reads CASSEGRYEQFF. The CDR3 DNA sequence: TGTGCCAGCAGTGAAGGTCGGTATGAGCAGTTCTTC.